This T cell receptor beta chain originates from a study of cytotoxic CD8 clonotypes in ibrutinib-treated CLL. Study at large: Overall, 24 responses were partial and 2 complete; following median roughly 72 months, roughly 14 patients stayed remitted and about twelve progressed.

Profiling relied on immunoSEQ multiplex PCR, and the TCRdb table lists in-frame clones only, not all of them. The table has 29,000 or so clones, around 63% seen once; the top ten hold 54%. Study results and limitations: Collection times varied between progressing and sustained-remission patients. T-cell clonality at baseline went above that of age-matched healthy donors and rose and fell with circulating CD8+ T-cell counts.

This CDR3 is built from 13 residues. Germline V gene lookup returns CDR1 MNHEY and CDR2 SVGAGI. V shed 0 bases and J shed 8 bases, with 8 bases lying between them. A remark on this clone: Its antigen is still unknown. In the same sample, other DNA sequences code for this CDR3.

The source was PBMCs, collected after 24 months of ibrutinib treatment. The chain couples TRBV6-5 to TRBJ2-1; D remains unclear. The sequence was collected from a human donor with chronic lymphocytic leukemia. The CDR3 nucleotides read TGTGCCAGCAGTTACTCGAACGGCGATGAGCAGTTCTTC. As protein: CASSYSNGDEQFF.